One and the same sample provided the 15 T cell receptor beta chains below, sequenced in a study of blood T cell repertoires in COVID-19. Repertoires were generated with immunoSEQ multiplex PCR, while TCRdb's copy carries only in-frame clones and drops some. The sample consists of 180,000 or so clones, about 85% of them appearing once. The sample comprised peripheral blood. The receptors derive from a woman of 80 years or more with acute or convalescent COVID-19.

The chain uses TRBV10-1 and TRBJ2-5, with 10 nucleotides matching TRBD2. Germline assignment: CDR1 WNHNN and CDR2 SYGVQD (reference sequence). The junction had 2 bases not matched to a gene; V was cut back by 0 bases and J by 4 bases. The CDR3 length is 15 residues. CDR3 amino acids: CASSESTSGAETQYF. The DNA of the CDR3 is TGCGCCAGCAGTGAGTCCACTAGCGGGGCAGAGACCCAGTACTTC.

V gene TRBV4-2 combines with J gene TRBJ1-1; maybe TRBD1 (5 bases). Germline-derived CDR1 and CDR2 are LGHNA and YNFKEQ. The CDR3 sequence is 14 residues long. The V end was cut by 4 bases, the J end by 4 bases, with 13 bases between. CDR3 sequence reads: CASSPGEESTEAFF. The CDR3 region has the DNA TGTGCCAGCAGCCCGGGGGAGGAGAGCACTGAAGCTTTCTTT.

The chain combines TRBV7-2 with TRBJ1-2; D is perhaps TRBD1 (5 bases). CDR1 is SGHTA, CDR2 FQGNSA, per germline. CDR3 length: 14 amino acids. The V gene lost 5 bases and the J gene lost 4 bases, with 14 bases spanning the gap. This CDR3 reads CASSAGRVGYGYTF. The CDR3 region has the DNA TGTGCCAGCAGCGCGGGGCGGGTTGGCTATGGCTACACCTTC.

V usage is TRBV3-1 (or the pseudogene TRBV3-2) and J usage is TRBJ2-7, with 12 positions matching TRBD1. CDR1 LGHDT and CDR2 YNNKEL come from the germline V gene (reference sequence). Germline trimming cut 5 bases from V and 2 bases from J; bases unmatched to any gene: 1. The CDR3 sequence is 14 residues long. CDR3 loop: CASSWDRGPYEQYF. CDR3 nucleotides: TGTGCCAGCAGCTGGGACAGGGGGCCCTACGAGCAGTACTTC.

Written as DNA, the CDR3 is TGCGCCAGCAGCTTGGGCTCCCGGGACAGGGGGCTAAATGAGCAGTTCTTC. Protein: CASSLGSRDRGLNEQFF. The chain recombines TRBV5-1 with TRBJ2-1; TRBD1 agrees at 12 bases. Trimming removed 0 bases from V and 7 bases from J; junction bases left unmatched: 8. Germline values: CDR1 SGHRS, CDR2 YFSETQ. The CDR3 is made up of 17 amino acids.

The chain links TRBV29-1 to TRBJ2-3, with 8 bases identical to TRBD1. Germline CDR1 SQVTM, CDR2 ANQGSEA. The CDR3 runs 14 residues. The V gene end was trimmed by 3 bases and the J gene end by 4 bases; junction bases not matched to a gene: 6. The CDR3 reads CSVDSQGASDTQYF. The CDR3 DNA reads TGCAGCGTTGACTCGCAGGGGGCATCAGATACGCAGTATTTT.

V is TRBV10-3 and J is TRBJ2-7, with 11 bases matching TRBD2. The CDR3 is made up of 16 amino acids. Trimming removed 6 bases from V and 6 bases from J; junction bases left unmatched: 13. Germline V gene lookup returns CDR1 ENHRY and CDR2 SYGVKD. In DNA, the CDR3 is TGTGCCATCAGACCTAGCGGGGGGCGGGGCGGTGGCGAGCAGTACTTC. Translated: CAIRPSGGRGGGEQYF.

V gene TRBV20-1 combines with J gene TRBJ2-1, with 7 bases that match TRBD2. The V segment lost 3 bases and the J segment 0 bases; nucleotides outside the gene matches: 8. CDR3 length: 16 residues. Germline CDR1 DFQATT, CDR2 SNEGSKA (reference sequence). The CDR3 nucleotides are TGCAGTGCTAGTGGCGGCGGGGAGGGCTCCTACAATGAGCAGTTCTTC. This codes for CSASGGGEGSYNEQFF.

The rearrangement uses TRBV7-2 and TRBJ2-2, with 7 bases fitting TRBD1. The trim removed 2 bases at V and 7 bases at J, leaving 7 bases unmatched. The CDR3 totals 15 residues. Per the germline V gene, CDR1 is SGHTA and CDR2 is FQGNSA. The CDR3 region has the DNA TGTGCCAGCAGCTTACCGGGGCAGGGGGTCGGGGAGCTGTTTTTT. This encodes CASSLPGQGVGELFF.

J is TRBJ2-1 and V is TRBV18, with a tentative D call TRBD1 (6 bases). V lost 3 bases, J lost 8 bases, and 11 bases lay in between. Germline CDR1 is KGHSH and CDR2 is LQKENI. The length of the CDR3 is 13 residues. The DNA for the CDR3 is TGTGCCAGCTCACCTCACAGGGATCATGAGCAGTTCTTC. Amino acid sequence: CASSPHRDHEQFF.

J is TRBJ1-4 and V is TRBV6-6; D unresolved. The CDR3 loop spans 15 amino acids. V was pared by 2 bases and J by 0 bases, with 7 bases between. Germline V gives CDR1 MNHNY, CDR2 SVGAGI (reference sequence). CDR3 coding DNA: TGTGCCAGCAGTTACGCGAGCGCAACTAATGAAAAACTGTTTTTT. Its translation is CASSYASATNEKLFF.

Written as DNA, the CDR3 is TGTGCCAGCACCCTGGGCGGGCCCTACAATGAGCAGTTCTTC. Its translation: CASTLGGPYNEQFF. The chain is built from TRBV7-9 and TRBJ2-1; D possibly corresponds to TRBD2 (5 bases). V lost 7 bases to trimming and J lost 2 bases, with 12 bases between them. The germline gives CDR1 SEHNR, CDR2 FQNEAQ (reference sequence). The CDR3 is 14 residues long.

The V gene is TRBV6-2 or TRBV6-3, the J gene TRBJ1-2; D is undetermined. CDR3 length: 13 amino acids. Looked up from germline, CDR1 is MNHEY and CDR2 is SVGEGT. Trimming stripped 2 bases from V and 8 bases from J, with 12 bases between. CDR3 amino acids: CASSYVGGQGYTF. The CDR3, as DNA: TGTGCCAGCAGTTACGTGGGAGGCCAAGGCTACACCTTC.

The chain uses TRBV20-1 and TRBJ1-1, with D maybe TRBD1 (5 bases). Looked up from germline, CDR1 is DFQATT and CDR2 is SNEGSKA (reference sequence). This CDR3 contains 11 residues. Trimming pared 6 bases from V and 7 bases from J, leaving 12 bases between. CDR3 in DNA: TGCAGTGCCTACAGGACGGTTGAAGCTTTCTTT. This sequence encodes CSAYRTVEAFF.

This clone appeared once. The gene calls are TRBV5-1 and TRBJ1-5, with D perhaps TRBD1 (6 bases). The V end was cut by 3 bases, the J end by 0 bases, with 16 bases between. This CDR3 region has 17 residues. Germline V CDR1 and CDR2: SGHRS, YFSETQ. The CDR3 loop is CASSSEGGVHSNQPQHF. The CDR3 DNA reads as TGCGCCAGCAGCTCCGAGGGGGGGGTCCATAGCAATCAGCCCCAGCATTTT.